This T cell receptor (beta chain) was captured by sequencing in a study of OX40 agonist ivuxolimab in advanced cancers. About the study: Partial responses occurred in Three dose-escalation patients, one with hepatocellular carcinoma and two with cutaneous melanoma.

Germline CDR1 is MDHEN and CDR2 is SYDVKM. This CDR3 contains 16 residues. As concerns this clone: Its antigen is not identified.

Profiling relied on immunoSEQ multiplex PCR, and the TCRdb table lists in-frame clones only, not all of them. The sample includes about 50,000 clones, over 70% of them seen just once. Study conclusions and caveats: Some of the nonresponding patients also showed low levels of normalized T-cell clonal expansion. There was clonal expansion of CD4+ and CD8+ blood T cells by week 6 at 0.1 to 3.0 mg/kg.

The sequence was obtained from an adult with an advanced solid tumor such as melanoma, head and neck, liver or kidney cancer. The sample in question was CD4+ or CD8+ T cells sorted from blood, obtained in a trial of the OX40 agonist ivuxolimab. The chain is built from TRBV28 and TRBJ2-5, with a possible D match to TRBD1 (5 bases). The J call could be wrong; TRBJ2-7 is a better fit for the DNA end. CDR3 region: CASSPRRAGPPYEQYF. The CDR3 bases are TGTGCCAGCAGTCCTCGCAGGGCAGGGCCCCCCTACGAGCAGTACTTC.